Detailed here is one TCR beta chain. Its target is unknown. Read data end 3 residues before the CDR3 end; the end is taken from the germline J gene. The assay was immunoSEQ multiplex PCR, and TCRdb's table has in-frame clones only and misses some. The sample table sets out about 30,000 clones. The CDR3 has 16 amino acids. Trimming pared 0 bases from V and 4 bases from J, leaving 17 bases between. Germline lookup yields CDR1 DFQATT and CDR2 SNEGSKA (reference sequence). This entry is derived from a study of Tregs in tolerant kidney transplant recipients. The study, taken as a whole, reports: Tregs expanded with activated donor B cells seemed most donor-specific. Tolerant patients' donor-specific Tregs expanded beyond overall Tregs, suggesting antigen-driven growth.

The sequence was obtained from a human donor who received a combined kidney and bone marrow transplant. Source: CD8+ T cells from blood, taken before the transplant. The genes are TRBV20-1 and TRBJ2-3, with a weak D call TRBD2 (6 bases). The sequenced CDR3 bases are TGCAGTGCTAGAGATTCGGGACTGGAGGGGCCAGATACG. This sequence encodes CSARDSGLEGPDT. Given in full, the CDR3 is CSARDSGLEGPDTQYF.